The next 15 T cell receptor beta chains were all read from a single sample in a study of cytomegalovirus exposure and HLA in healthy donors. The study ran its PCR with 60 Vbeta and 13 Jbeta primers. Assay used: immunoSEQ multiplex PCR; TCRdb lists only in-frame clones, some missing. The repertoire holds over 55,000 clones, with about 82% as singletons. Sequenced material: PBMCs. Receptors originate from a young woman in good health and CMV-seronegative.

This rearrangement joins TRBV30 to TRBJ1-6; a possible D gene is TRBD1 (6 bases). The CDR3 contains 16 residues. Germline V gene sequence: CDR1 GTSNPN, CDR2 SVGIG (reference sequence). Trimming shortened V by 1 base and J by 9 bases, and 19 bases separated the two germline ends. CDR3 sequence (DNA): TGTGCCTGGAGTGACCGAGGGGGGGCCAGATCTTCACCCCTCCACTTT. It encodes CAWSDRGGARSSPLHF.

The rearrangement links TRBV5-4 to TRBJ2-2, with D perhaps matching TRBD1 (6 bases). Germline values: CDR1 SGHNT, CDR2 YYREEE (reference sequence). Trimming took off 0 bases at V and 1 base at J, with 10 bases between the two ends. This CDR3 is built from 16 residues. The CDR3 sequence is CASSLGAQGNTGELFF. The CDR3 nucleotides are TGTGCCAGCAGCTTGGGGGCACAGGGGAACACCGGGGAGCTGTTTTTT.

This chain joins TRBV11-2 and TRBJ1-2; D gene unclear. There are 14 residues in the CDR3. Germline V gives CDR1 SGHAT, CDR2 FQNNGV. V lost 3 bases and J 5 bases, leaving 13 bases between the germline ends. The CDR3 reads CASSFSTDTYGYTF. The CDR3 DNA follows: TGTGCCAGCAGCTTTTCCACCGACACGTATGGCTACACCTTC.

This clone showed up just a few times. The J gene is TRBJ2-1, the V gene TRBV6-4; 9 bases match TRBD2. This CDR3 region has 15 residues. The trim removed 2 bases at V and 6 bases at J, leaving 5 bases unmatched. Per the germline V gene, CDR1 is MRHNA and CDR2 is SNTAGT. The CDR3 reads CASSDDAGGRNEQFF. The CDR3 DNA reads TGTGCCAGCAGTGACGATGCGGGAGGGCGCAATGAGCAGTTCTTC.

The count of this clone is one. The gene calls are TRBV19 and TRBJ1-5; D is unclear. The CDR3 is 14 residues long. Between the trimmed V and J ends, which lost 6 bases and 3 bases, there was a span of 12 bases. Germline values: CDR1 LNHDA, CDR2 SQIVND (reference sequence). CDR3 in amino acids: CASSWGGHNQPQHF. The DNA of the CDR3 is TGTGCCAGTAGCTGGGGAGGGCACAATCAGCCCCAGCATTTT.

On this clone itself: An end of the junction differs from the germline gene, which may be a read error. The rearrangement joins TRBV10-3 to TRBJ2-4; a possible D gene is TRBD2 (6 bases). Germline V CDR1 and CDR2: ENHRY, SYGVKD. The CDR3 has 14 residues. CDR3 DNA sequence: TGTGCCATCAGTGAGTCTCGGGGCGGGGAGATTAGGGACTTC. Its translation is CAISESRGGEIRDF.

CDR3 amino acids: CAWSGLANEAFF. CDR3 bases: TGTGCCTGGAGTGGGCTAGCGAATGAAGCTTTCTTT. V gene TRBV30 combines with J gene TRBJ1-1; D gene ambiguous. The V and J ends lost 1 base and 7 bases respectively, with 10 bases between them. This CDR3 has 12 residues. Germline CDR1 reads GTSNPN; CDR2 reads SVGIG (reference sequence).

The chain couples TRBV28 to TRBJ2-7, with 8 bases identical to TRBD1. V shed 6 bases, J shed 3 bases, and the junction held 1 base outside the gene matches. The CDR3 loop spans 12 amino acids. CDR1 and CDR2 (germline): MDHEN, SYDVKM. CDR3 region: CASRTGVYEQYF. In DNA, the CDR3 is TGTGCCAGCAGGACAGGGGTCTACGAGCAGTACTTC.

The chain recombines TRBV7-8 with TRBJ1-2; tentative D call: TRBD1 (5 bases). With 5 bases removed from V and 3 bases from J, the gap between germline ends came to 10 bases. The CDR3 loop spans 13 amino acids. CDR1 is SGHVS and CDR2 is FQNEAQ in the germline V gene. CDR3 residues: CASSLGLDYGYTF. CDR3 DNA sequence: TGTGCCAGCAGCCTGGGACTGGACTATGGCTACACCTTC. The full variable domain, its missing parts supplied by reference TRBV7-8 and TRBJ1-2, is GAGVSQSPRYKVAKRGQDVALRCDPISGHVSLFWYQQALGQGPEFLTYFQNEAQLDKSGLPSDRFFAERPEGSVSTLKIQRTQQEDSAVYLCASSLGLDYGYTFGSGTRLTVV.

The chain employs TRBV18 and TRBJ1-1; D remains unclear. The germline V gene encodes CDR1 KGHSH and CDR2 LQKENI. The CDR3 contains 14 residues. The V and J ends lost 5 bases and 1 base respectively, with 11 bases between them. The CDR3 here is CASSKAARNTEAFF. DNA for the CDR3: TGTGCCAGCTCAAAGGCGGCGAGGAACACTGAAGCTTTCTTT.

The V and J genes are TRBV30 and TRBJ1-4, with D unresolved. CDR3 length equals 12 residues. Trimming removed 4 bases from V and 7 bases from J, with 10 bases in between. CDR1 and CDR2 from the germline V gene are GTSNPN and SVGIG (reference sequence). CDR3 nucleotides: TGTGCCTGGAACCCACCGGGTGAAAAACTGTTTTTT. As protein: CAWNPPGEKLFF.

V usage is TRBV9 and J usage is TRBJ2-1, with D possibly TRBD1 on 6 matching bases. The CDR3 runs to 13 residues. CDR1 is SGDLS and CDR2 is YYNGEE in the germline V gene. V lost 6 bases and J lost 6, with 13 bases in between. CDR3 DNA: TGTGCCAGCACGCCAGGGGTGGTCAATGAGCAGTTCTTC. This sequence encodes CASTPGVVNEQFF.

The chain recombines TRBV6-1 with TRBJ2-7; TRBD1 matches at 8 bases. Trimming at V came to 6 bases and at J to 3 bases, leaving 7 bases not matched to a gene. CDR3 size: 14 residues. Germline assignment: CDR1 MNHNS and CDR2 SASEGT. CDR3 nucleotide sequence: TGTGCCAGCAGAACAGGACAGGGTCTCTACGAGCAGTACTTC. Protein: CASRTGQGLYEQYF.

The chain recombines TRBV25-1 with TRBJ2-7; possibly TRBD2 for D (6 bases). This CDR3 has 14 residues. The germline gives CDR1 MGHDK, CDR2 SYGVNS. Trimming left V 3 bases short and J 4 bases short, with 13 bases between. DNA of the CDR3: TGTGCCAGCAGTGACTCACTAGCCGGGTACGAGCAGTACTTC. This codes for CASSDSLAGYEQYF.

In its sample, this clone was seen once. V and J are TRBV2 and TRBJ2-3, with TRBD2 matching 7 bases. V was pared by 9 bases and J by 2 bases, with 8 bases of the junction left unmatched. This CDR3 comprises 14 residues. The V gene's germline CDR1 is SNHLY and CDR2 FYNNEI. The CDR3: CASTSGTLTDTQYF. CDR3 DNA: TGTGCCAGTACCAGCGGGACCCTCACAGATACGCAGTATTTT.